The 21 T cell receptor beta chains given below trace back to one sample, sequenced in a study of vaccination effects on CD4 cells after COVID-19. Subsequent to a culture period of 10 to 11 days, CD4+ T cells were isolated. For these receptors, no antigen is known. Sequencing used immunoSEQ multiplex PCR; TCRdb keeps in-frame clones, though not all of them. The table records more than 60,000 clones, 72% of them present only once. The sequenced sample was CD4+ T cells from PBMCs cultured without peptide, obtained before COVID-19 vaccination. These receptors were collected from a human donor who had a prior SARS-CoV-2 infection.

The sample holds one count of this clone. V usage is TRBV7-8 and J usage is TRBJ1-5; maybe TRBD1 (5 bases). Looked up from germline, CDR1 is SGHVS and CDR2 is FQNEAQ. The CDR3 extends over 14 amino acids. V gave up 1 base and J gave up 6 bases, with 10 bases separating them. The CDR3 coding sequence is TGTGCCAGCAGCTTAGGGGGGGTTAGTCAGCCCCAGCATTTT. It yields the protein CASSLGGVSQPQHF.

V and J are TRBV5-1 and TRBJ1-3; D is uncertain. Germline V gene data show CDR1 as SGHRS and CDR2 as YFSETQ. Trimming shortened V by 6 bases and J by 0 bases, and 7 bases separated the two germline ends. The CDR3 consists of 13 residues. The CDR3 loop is CASKEFSGNTIYF. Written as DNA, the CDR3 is TGCGCCAGCAAGGAATTCTCTGGAAACACCATATATTTT.

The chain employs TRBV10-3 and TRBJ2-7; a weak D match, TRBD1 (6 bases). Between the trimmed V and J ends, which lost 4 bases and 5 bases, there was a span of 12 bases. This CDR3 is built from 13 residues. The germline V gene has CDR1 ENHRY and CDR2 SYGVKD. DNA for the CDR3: TGTGCCATCAGTGGACAGGTCCCCAACGAGCAGTACTTC. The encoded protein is CAISGQVPNEQYF.

The DNA for the CDR3 is TGTGCCAGCAGTGTTGAGAGGGTTGATCAGCCCCAGCATTTT. Protein sequence: CASSVERVDQPQHF. The chain uses TRBV2 and TRBJ1-5, with D hard to call. This CDR3 region has 14 residues. V shed 4 bases and J shed 5 bases, with 12 bases lying between them. CDR1 is SNHLY, CDR2 FYNNEI, per germline. The full variable domain, completed using reference TRBV2 and TRBJ1-5, is EPEVTQTPSHQVTQMGQEVILRCVPISNHLYFYWYRQILGQKVEFLVSFYNNEISEKSEIFDDQFSVERPDGSNFTLKIRSTKLEDSAMYFCASSVERVDQPQHFGDGTRLSIL.

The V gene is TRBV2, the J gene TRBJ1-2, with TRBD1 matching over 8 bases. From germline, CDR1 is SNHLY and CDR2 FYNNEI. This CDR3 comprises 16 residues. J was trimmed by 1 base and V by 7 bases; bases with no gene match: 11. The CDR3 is CASNLPTGVLNYGYTF. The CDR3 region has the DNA TGTGCCAGCAACCTACCGACAGGGGTTCTTAACTATGGCTACACCTTC. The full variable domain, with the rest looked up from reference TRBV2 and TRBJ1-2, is EPEVTQTPSHQVTQMGQEVILRCVPISNHLYFYWYRQILGQKVEFLVSFYNNEISEKSEIFDDQFSVERPDGSNFTLKIRSTKLEDSAMYFCASNLPTGVLNYGYTFGSGTRLTVV.

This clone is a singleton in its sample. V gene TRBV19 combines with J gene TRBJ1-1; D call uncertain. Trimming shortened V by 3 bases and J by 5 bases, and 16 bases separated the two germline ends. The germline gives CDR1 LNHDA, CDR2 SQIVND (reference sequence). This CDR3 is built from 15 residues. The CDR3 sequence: CASSIAATLSTEAFF. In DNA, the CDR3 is TGTGCCAGTAGTATCGCAGCTACCCTGAGTACTGAAGCTTTCTTT.

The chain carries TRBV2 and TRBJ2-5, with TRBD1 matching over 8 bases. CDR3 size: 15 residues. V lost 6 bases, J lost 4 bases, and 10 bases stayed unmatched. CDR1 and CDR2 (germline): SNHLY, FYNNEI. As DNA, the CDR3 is TGTGCCAGCAGGAGGGACAGGTTGGGCGCAGAGACCCAGTACTTC. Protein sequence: CASRRDRLGAETQYF.

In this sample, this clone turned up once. The CDR3 is CATSDRRGSDYGYTF. In nucleotides, the CDR3 is TGTGCCACCAGTGATCGTAGGGGTTCGGACTATGGCTACACCTTC. This chain joins TRBV24-1 and TRBJ1-2, with D maybe TRBD1 (5 bases). The germline V gene encodes CDR1 KGHDR and CDR2 SFDVKD. Trimming pared 3 bases from V and 3 bases from J, leaving 13 bases between. CDR3 length: 15 amino acids.

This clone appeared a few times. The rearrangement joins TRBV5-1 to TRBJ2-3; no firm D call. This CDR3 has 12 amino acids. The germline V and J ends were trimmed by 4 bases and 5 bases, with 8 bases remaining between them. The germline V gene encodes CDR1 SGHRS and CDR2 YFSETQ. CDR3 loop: CASSIDKDTQYF. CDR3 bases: TGCGCCAGCAGCATCGACAAAGATACGCAGTATTTT.

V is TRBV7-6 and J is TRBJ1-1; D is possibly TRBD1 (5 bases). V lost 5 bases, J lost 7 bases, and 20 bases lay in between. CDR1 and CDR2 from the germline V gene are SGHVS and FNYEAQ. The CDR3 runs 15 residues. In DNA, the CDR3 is TGTGCCAGCAGCGGAGTGGGGAAGAAACAGGATGAAGCTTTCTTT. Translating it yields CASSGVGKKQDEAFF.

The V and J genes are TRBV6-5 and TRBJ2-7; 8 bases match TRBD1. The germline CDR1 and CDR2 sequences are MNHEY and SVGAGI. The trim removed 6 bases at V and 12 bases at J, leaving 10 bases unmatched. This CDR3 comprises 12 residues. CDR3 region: CASSPGQGRLYF. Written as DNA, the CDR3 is TGTGCCAGCAGCCCAGGACAGGGTCGCCTGTACTTC.

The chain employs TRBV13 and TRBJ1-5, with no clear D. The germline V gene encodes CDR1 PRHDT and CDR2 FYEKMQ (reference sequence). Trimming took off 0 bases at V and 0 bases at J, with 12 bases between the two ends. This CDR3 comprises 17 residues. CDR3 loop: CASSLGGSRLSNQPQHF. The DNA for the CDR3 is TGTGCCAGCAGCTTAGGTGGGAGTCGACTTAGCAATCAGCCCCAGCATTTT.

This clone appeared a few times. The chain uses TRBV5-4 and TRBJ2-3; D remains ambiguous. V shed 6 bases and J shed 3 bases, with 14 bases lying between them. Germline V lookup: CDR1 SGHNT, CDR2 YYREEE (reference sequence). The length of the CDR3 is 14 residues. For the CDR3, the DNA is TGTGCCAGCAATCGCGGTAGCACTACAGATACGCAGTATTTT. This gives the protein CASNRGSTTDTQYF.

DNA of the CDR3: TGTGCCAGCAGCCTAAAAACAGGGATCGACGAGCAGTACTTC. It is translated as CASSLKTGIDEQYF. V and J are TRBV4-2 and TRBJ2-7, with a possible D match to TRBD1 (6 bases). The CDR3 covers 14 residues. Trimming cost V 4 bases and J 5 bases, with 15 bases left between them. Germline CDR1 and CDR2: LGHNA and YNFKEQ.

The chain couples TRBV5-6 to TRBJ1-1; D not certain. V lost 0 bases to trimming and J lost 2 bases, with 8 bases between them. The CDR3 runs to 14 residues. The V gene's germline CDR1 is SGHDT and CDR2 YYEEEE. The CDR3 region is CASSLVRPNTEAFF. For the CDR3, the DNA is TGTGCCAGCAGCTTGGTCAGGCCTAACACTGAAGCTTTCTTT.

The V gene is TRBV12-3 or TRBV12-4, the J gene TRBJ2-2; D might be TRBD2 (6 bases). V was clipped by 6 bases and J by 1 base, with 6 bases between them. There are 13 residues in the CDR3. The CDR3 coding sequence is TGTGCCAGCAGGGGGGGGAACACCGGGGAGCTGTTTTTT. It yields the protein CASRGGNTGELFF.

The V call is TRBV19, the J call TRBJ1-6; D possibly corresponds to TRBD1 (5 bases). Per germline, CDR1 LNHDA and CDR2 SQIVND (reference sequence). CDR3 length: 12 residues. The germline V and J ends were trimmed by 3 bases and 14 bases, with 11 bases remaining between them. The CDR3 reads CASSIGPGALHF. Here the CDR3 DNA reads TGTGCCAGTAGTATTGGCCCGGGGGCCCTCCACTTT.

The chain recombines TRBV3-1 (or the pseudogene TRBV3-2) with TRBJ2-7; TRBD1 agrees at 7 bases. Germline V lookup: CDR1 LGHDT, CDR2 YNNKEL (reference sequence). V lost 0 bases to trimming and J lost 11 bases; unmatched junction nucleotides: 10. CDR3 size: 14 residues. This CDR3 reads CASSQDLDRTREYF. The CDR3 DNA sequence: TGTGCCAGCAGCCAAGATCTGGACAGGACCAGGGAGTACTTC.

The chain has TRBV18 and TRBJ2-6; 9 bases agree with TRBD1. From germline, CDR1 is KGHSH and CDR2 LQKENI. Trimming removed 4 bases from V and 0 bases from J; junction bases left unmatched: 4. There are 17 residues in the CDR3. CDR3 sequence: CASSRGQGSSGANVLTF. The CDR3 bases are TGTGCCAGCTCACGAGGACAGGGGAGCTCTGGGGCCAACGTCCTGACTTTC. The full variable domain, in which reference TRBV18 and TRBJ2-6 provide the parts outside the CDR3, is NAGVMQNPRHLVRRRGQEARLRCSPMKGHSHVYWYRQLPEEGLKFMVYLQKENIIDESGMPKERFSAEFPKEGPSILRIQQVVRGDSAAYFCASSRGQGSSGANVLTFGAGSRLTVL.

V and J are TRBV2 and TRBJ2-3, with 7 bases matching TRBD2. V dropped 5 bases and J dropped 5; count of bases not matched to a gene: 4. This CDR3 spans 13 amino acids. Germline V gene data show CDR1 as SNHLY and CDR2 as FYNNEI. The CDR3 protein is CASSTGGIDTQYF. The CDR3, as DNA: TGTGCCAGCAGTACGGGAGGTATAGATACGCAGTATTTT.

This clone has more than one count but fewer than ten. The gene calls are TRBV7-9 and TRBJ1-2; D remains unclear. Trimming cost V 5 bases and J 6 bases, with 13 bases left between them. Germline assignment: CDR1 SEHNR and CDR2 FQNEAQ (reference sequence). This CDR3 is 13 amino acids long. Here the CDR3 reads CASSTAGRHGYTF. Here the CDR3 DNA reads TGTGCCAGCAGCACCGCGGGCCGCCATGGCTACACCTTC.